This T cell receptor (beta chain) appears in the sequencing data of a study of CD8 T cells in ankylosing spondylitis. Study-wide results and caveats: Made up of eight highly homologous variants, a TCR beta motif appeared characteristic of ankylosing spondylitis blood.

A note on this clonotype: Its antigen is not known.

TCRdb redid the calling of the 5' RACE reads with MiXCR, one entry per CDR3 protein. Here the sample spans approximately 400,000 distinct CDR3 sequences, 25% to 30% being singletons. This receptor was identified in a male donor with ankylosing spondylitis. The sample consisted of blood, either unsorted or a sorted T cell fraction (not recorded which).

The CDR3 DNA sequence: TGTGCCAGCAGCCCTTTGGGACATTCGGGTGAAAAACTGTTTTTT. Translated: CASSPLGHSGEKLFF. The V call is TRBV14, the J call TRBJ1-4, with D possibly matching TRBD1 (6 bases). The V gene lost 4 bases and the J gene lost 7 bases, with 16 bases spanning the gap. This CDR3 has 15 residues. Germline V gene data show CDR1 as SGHDN and CDR2 as FVKESK.